This TCR beta chain was identified in a study of blood T cell repertoires in COVID-19 (TCRdb year 2020). About the full investigation: Collaborator samples came from the United States, Italy and Spain and covered acute and convalescent phases of COVID-19. The prospective study material was composed of cDNA or gDNA derived from T cells, B-cell-depleted T cells, or PBMCs. Deeply sampled blood TCRbeta repertoires from subjects exposed to, actively infected with, or recovered from COVID-19 were included in the dataset. A freely available public database, intended as a resource for researchers studying the immune response to SARS-CoV-2, is where the repertoires were released. Samples came from the ongoing ImmuneRACE study (first 160 participants) plus 1,254 subjects from 6 global collaborators. A de-identified subject ID, COVID-19 status, age in years and sex were almost always included in the sample metadata. Where HLA class I and class II types were available, the types were taken from metadata supplied by the sample provider, not from assay-based typing. The study at large found these results: How much clinical and demographic metadata was included differed by source and by participant, and the metadata was provided uncurated.

As for this clone: Its antigen specificity is not known. No base qualities exist here, and no much larger clone lies one base off it.

The immunoSEQ Assay, a bias-controlled multiplex PCR, was used to amplify TCRbeta CDR3 regions from genomic DNA. Per the authors' processing: Nucleated cell counts per sample were estimated from amplification of reference gene primers within the assay. Sequence reads were collapsed and filtered to measure the absolute abundance of every unique TCRbeta CDR3 rearrangement. For each sample, productive Simpson clonality was calculated as the square root of Simpson's diversity index across productive rearrangements. TCRdb provides this immuneACCESS table in a form limited to in-frame rearrangements. Some clones are lacking; in checked studies, under half of them reflect an unresolved V gene, and why the rest are absent is not known. Clone size and the V and J calls come from that table; the DNA yielded D and trimming. Present in this sample are approximately 260,000 clones, around 90% of which were seen just once. The top ten clones comprise approximately 2% of the sample.

The collaborating institutions used their own protocols to collect whole blood in K2EDTA tubes. Collaborator samples were shipped for TCRbeta analysis as frozen whole blood, isolated PBMCs, or DNA extracted from either sample type. Per the germline V gene, LGHNA is the CDR1 and YNFKEQ is the CDR2. From the cysteine through the phenylalanine, the CDR3 covers 15 amino acids. Only the CDR3 region is kept as DNA, spanning 45 bases read in frame from base 1. Trimming at the junction amounts to 4 bases on V and 6 bases on J, and the germline ends lie 16 bases apart. Sequenced sample: peripheral blood. The sequence links TRBV4-2 to TRBJ2-1, with TRBD2 tentatively as D gene (7 bases match). This receptor was identified in a man aged 50-60 years with acute or convalescent COVID-19. The CDR3: CASSRGAGQTNEQFF. The DNA sequence follows: TGTGCCAGCAGCCGCGGAGCGGGACAAACCAATGAGCAGTTCTTC.